The entry that follows covers one T cell receptor beta chain sequence. Its cognate antigen is unknown. Sequencing used immunoSEQ multiplex PCR; TCRdb keeps in-frame clones, though not all of them. The profile shows fewer than 90,000 clones, 90% to 95% of them singletons. The sample belongs to a study of T cell responses to AZD1222 COVID-19 vaccine. The CDR3 runs to 15 residues. V was shortened by 0 bases and J by 3 bases, with 10 bases between the two germline ends. The germline V gene encodes CDR1 SGDLS and CDR2 YYNGEE. Study-level results: Spike-spanning, vaccine-associated CD4 TCRs were dominant at 160-218 and 743-854. Just five or six AZD1222 recipients were seropositive at baseline.

This TCR derives from an adult who received the AZD1222 COVID-19 vaccine. The sample consisted of peripheral blood, taken 28 days after the second AZD1222 dose. The genes are TRBV9 and TRBJ1-3; D is possibly TRBD1 (5 bases). CDR3 loop: CASSVGGKSGNTIYF. In DNA, the CDR3 is TGTGCCAGCAGCGTAGGGGGGAAAAGTGGAAACACCATATATTTT.